This T cell receptor beta chain was sequenced for a study of blood T cell repertoires in COVID-19. For the study at large: The samples span acute and convalescent COVID-19 from the United States, Italy and Spain. T cells, B-cell-depleted T cells, or PBMCs supplied cDNA or gDNA.

In the authors' methods: Quantification of nucleated cells was approximated via reference gene primer amplification. Using immunoSEQ multiplex PCR, the repertoire was profiled, and TCRdb retains in-frame clones only, with some absent. Clone size and the V and J calls come from that table; the DNA yielded D and trimming. The repertoire has approximately 230,000 clones, about four fifths of them found once; the top ten carry over 7.5%. This clone was counted between two and nine times. Input material: peripheral blood. The sequence came from a man at least 80 years old with acute or convalescent COVID-19.

CDR3 protein: CASSYSVGGTGEQYF. The CDR3 DNA is TGTGCCAGCAGTTACTCGGTCGGGGGGACTGGAGAGCAGTACTTC. V and J are TRBV6-5 and TRBJ2-7; the match to TRBD2 covers 7 bases. V trimming: 0 bases; J trimming: 7 bases; junction bases outside the gene matches: 9. The V gene's germline CDR1 is MNHEY and CDR2 SVGAGI. This CDR3 has 15 amino acids.